The 9 T cell receptor beta chains in this list originate from one sample, sequenced in a study of T cell changes during pregnancy in multiple sclerosis. Produced via immunoSEQ multiplex PCR; TCRdb's table is partial and in-frame only. The profile shows about 31,000 clones, 88% of them singletons. The source material was CD4+ T cells from peripheral blood mononuclear cells, sampled in the first trimester of pregnancy. The origin of the receptors is a female donor in good health, enrolled as a control in a pregnancy study.

The chain joins TRBV18 to TRBJ2-5, with TRBD2 matching over 7 bases. Germline V gene data show CDR1 as KGHSH and CDR2 as LQKENI. The trim removed 4 bases at V and 9 bases at J, leaving 8 bases unmatched. The CDR3 runs 13 residues. The CDR3 bases are TGTGCCAGCTCACTGAGCGGGGTGAGGGCCCAGTACTTC. This translates into CASSLSGVRAQYF.

V gene TRBV11-2 combines with J gene TRBJ2-1, with 12 positions matching TRBD1. Germline V lookup: CDR1 SGHAT, CDR2 FQNNGV. This CDR3 has 14 residues. Unmatched junction bases numbered 6, after V lost 5 bases and J lost 10 bases. CDR3 sequence: CASSQGQGAREQFF. The CDR3 DNA sequence: TGTGCCAGCAGCCAGGGACAGGGGGCGAGAGAGCAGTTCTTC.

The CDR3 reads CASSPGQGYGYTF. The CDR3 DNA is TGTGCCAGCAGCCCAGGACAGGGCTATGGCTACACCTTC. J is TRBJ1-2 and V is TRBV7-3, with 8 bases fitting TRBD1. Trimming cost V 5 bases and J 4 bases; bases outside gene matches: 3. The germline gives CDR1 SGHTA, CDR2 FQGTGA. This CDR3 comprises 13 residues.

The chain combines TRBV5-4 with TRBJ1-5; 8 bases match TRBD1. This CDR3 is built from 17 residues. Germline V gives CDR1 SGHNT, CDR2 YYREEE (reference sequence). Trimming cost V 0 bases and J 4 bases; bases outside gene matches: 9. CDR3 coding DNA: TGTGCCAGCAGCTTGGGGGGCGCCCAGGGGGCGAATCAGCCCCAGCATTTT. Translation: CASSLGGAQGANQPQHF.

V usage is TRBV4-3 and J usage is TRBJ1-1, with TRBD1 matching 7 bases. J lost 0 bases, V lost 0 bases, and 7 bases had no gene match. There are 17 residues in the CDR3. In germline, CDR1 is LGHNA, CDR2 YSLEER. In nucleotides, the CDR3 is TGCGCCAGCAGCCAAGACCTACGGGACAGTGTGAACACTGAAGCTTTCTTT. This gives the protein CASSQDLRDSVNTEAFF.

V and J are TRBV18 and TRBJ2-6; D gene uncertain. Germline-derived CDR1 and CDR2 are KGHSH and LQKENI. This CDR3 region has 15 residues. V was clipped by 8 bases and J by 0 bases, with 11 bases between them. The DNA for the CDR3 is TGTGCCAGCACGAGGCTTAGCTCTGGGGCCAACGTCCTGACTTTC. As protein: CASTRLSSGANVLTF.

V is TRBV9 and J is TRBJ1-1; D unclear. Germline V gives CDR1 SGDLS, CDR2 YYNGEE. The V and J ends lost 0 bases and 5 bases respectively, with 14 bases between them. The CDR3 contains 15 residues. The CDR3 reads CASSVDSGTKTEAFF. The CDR3 DNA sequence: TGTGCCAGCAGCGTAGACAGTGGCACCAAAACTGAAGCTTTCTTT. The full variable domain, rest sourced from reference TRBV9 and TRBJ1-1, is DSGVTQTPKHLITATGQRVTLRCSPRSGDLSVYWYQQSLDQGLQFLIQYYNGEERAKGNILERFSAQQFPDLHSELNLSSLELGDSALYFCASSVDSGTKTEAFFGQGTRLTVV.

The rearrangement uses TRBV5-1 and TRBJ1-6; 8 bases align to TRBD1. V dropped 0 bases and J dropped 7; count of bases not matched to a gene: 0. Germline V lookup: CDR1 SGHRS, CDR2 YFSETQ. The CDR3 has 14 amino acids. CDR3 nucleotide sequence: TGCGCCAGCAGCTTGGGACAGGGGAATTCACCCCTCCACTTT. It codes for CASSLGQGNSPLHF.

The chain links TRBV19 to TRBJ1-3; tentatively, D is TRBD1 (6 bases). V shed 6 bases and J shed 1 base, with 10 bases lying between them. The CDR3 is 14 residues long. The germline gives CDR1 LNHDA, CDR2 SQIVND (reference sequence). The CDR3 protein is CASSETGSGNTIYF. The CDR3 bases are TGTGCCAGTAGCGAAACAGGGTCTGGAAACACCATATATTTT.